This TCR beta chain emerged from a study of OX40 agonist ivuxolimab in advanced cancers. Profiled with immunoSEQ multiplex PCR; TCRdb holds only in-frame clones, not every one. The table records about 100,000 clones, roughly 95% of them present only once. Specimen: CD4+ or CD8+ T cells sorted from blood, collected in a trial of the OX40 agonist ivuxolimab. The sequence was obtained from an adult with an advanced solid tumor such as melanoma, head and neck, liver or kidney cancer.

The CDR3 DNA reads TGTGCCAGTAGCGATAGCTCCTACGAGCAGTACTTC. Encoded protein: CASSDSSYEQYF. This chain uses TRBV19 with TRBJ2-7; D not certain. Trimming left V 6 bases short and J 0 bases short, with 6 bases between. The CDR3 is 12 residues long. The germline V gene has CDR1 LNHDA and CDR2 SQIVND (reference sequence). Looking up the rest from reference TRBV19 and TRBJ2-7 gives the full variable domain: DGGITQSPKYLFRKEGQNVTLSCEQNLNHDAMYWYRQDPGQGLRLIYYSQIVNDFQKGDIAEGYSVSREKKESFPLTVTSAQKNPTAFYLCASSDSSYEQYFGPGTRLTVT.